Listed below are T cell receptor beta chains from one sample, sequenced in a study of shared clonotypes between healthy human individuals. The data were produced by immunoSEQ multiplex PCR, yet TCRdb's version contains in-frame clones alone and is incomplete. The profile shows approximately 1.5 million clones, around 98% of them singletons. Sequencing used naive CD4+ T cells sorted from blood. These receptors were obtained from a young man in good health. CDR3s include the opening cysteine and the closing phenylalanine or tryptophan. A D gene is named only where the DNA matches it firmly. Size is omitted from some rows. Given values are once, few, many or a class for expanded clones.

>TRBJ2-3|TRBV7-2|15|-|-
TGTGCCAGCAGCTTAAACGCGCCGAGCACAGATACGCAGTATTTT
CASSLNAPSTDTQYF
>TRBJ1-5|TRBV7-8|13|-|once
TGTGCCAGCAGCGCTGACGGGGGGAGGGCCCAGCATTTT
CASSADGGRAQHF
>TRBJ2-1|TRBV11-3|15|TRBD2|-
TGTGCCAGCAGCTCAGGACTAGGGGAGAGGAATGAGCAGTTCTTC
CASSSGLGERNEQFF
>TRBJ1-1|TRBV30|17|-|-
TGTGCCTGGAGTTCCTCCGGGACCGACGCGCCGCGCACTGAAGCTTTCTTT
CAWSSSGTDAPRTEAFF
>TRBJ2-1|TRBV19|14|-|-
TGTGCCAGTAGTCAATTAGTATCCTACAATGAGCAGTTCTTC
CASSQLVSYNEQFF
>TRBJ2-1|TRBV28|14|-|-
TGTGCCAGCAGTTTGTCTGGCTCCTACAATGAGCAGTTCTTC
CASSLSGSYNEQFF
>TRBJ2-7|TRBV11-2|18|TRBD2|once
TGTGCCAGCAGCTTAGCTCGGGGGGGGAGAACAGGGCCCTACGAGCAGTACTTC
CASSLARGGRTGPYEQYF
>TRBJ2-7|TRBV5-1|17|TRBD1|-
TGCGCCAGCAGCTTGGCCATTGGACAGGGTGTCTCCTACGAGCAGTACTTC
CASSLAIGQGVSYEQYF
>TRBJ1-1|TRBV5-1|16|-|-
TGCGCCAGCAGCTTGGCGCGGGGGCGGGTGAACACTGAAGCTTTCTTT
CASSLARGRVNTEAFF
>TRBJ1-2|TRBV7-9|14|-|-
TGTGCCAGCAGCTTAATAGGCTCTGAATATGGCTACACCTTC
CASSLIGSEYGYTF
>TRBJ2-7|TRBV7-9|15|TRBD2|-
TGTGCCAGCAGCCCCTTGAGCGGGGGGGTCGGAGCGCAGTACTTC
CASSPLSGGVGAQYF
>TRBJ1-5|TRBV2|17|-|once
TGTGCCAGCAGTGATTTTTCGGCCTCGAGGAGCAATCAGCCCCAGCATTTT
CASSDFSASRSNQPQHF